Sequencing of this T cell receptor beta chain was carried out in a study of vaccination effects on CD4 cells after COVID-19. Comments on this clone: The antigen is unknown.

Using viral peptide pools, the ViraFEST assay grew out antigen-specific CD4+ T cells prior to sequencing. Researchers isolated CD4+ T cells once approximately ten days of culture had elapsed. Of the BNT162b2 and mRNA-1273 vaccines, participants received two doses of one or the other. According to the study, vaccine recipients showed no prior SARS-CoV-2 infection and negative nucleocapsid antibodies. V was shortened by 0 bases and J by 2 bases, with 9 bases between the two germline ends. The length of the CDR3 is 15 residues. The germline CDR1 and CDR2 sequences are SGDLS and YYNGEE. Assay: immunoSEQ multiplex PCR; the TCRdb copy retains only in-frame clones and omits some. This table holds 15,000 or so clones, about 77% found once.

The TCR was taken from a human donor who received a COVID-19 vaccine. V usage is TRBV9 and J usage is TRBJ1-5; D remains ambiguous. The specimen comprised CD4+ T cells from PBMCs cultured with HCoV-NL63 spike peptides, sampled after COVID-19 vaccination. The CDR3: CASSVGTIGNQPQHF. CDR3 coding DNA: TGTGCCAGCAGCGTAGGGACGATAGGCAATCAGCCCCAGCATTTT.